This entry lists 31 T cell receptor beta chains sequenced from one sample in a study of T cells in Graves' hyperthyroidism and ophthalmopathy. Amplification of TCR beta CDR3 regions was performed using RNA transcripts as template. HTBI primers were the set used in a first-round RT-PCR of the TCR CDR3. TCRdb reprocessed the multiplex PCR reads with MiXCR, giving one entry per CDR3 protein. The profile shows about 380,000 distinct CDR3 sequences, around an eighth of them singletons. Source material: blood. The source is a man aged 25 to 40 with Graves' hyperthyroidism that later progressed to Graves' ophthalmopathy.

With respect to this clonotype: No conserved phenylalanine or tryptophan is present at the end of the CDR3, so a read error is the likely explanation. No DNA is shown, since the ends of the CDR3 on it are uncertain; the CDR3 is the one TCRdb lists. The chain carries TRBV11-2 and TRBJ1-6; the table calls TRBD1, which could not be checked here. From its first to its last residue, the CDR3 has 17 amino acids. The germline V gene encodes CDR1 SGHAT and CDR2 FQNNGV. CDR3 amino acids: CASSFSPPSSYDSPLHV.

The chain recombines TRBV6-2 or TRBV6-3 with TRBJ1-1, with 7 bases that match TRBD1. The CDR3 contains 15 residues. Trimming took 3 bases from V and 1 from J; bases not matched to a gene: 5. Per the germline V gene, CDR1 is MNHEY and CDR2 is SVGEGT. CDR3 residues: CASSYWDSPNTEAFF. CDR3 DNA sequence: TGTGCCAGCAGTTATTGGGACAGCCCGAACACTGAAGCTTTCTTT.

This clonotype occurred many times. The chain has TRBV20-1 and TRBJ2-1; D remains unclear. The germline gives CDR1 DFQATT, CDR2 SNEGSKA (reference sequence). V shed 6 bases and J shed 4 bases, with 7 bases lying between them. The CDR3 consists of 11 residues. CDR3 in amino acids: CSATLYNEQFF. DNA of the CDR3: TGCAGTGCGACCCTTTACAATGAGCAGTTCTTC.

This clonotype was detected many times. The DNA of the CDR3 is TGTGCCAGCAGTTTAATCCCCGGGACTCCGTACGAGCAGTACTTC. It yields the protein CASSLIPGTPYEQYF. V usage is TRBV27 and J usage is TRBJ2-7; weak D call: TRBD2 (6 bases). Germline V gene lookup returns CDR1 MNHEY and CDR2 SMNVEV (reference sequence). The length of the CDR3 is 15 residues. V was trimmed by 2 bases and J by 4 bases, leaving 15 bases between them.

This clonotype has only a few counts. The gene calls are TRBV6-1 and TRBJ2-7, with D uncertain. V was clipped by 6 bases and J by 5 bases, with 11 bases between them. The CDR3 sequence is 12 residues long. Germline V lookup: CDR1 MNHNS, CDR2 SASEGT. Here the CDR3 DNA reads TGTGCCAGCAGCCGCCGTGGGAACGAGCAGTACTTC. It encodes CASSRRGNEQYF.

This clonotype was picked up a small number of times. This CDR3 reads CASETDLLNEKLFF. The CDR3 DNA follows: TGTGCCAGCGAGACAGACCTCCTCAATGAAAAACTGTTTTTT. This chain joins TRBV6-1 and TRBJ1-4, with D possibly TRBD1 on 5 matching bases. Germline-derived CDR1 and CDR2 are MNHNS and SASEGT. The CDR3 extends over 14 amino acids. V dropped 8 bases and J dropped 5 bases, with 15 bases sitting between them.

This clonotype has at least ten counts. The V call is TRBV28, the J call TRBJ2-7; a weak D match, TRBD1 (5 bases). V was shortened by 4 bases and J by 0 bases, with 13 bases between the two germline ends. Germline assignment: CDR1 MDHEN and CDR2 SYDVKM. The CDR3 spans 15 residues. The CDR3: CASSSHRSPSYEQYF. The CDR3, as DNA: TGTGCCAGCAGTTCCCACAGGTCCCCCTCCTACGAGCAGTACTTC.

In this sample, this clonotype turned up a few times. The chain couples TRBV6-1 to TRBJ1-4; 10 bases line up with TRBD1. Germline V lookup: CDR1 MNHNS, CDR2 SASEGT. V was pared by 6 bases and J by 7 bases, with 8 bases of the junction left unmatched. CDR3 length: 15 residues. This chain's CDR3 is CASSPDRGRVEKLFF. CDR3 DNA sequence: TGTGCCAGCAGCCCCGACAGGGGGCGCGTTGAAAAACTGTTTTTT.

This clonotype was seen repeatedly, ten times or more. This sequence joins TRBV28 and TRBJ2-7, with no clear D. The CDR3 runs to 11 residues. The germline CDR1 and CDR2 sequences are MDHEN and SYDVKM. Trimming removed 7 bases from V and 0 bases from J, with 4 bases in between. CDR3 residues: CASKSSYEQYF. The CDR3 nucleotides read TGTGCCAGCAAATCCTCCTACGAGCAGTACTTC.

This clonotype was picked up many times. The chain uses TRBV28 and TRBJ2-1; TRBD1 matches 9 bases. Losses at the gene ends were 6 bases for V and 8 bases for J; bases not matched to a gene: 8. The CDR3 has 14 amino acids. Germline V CDR1 and CDR2: MDHEN, SYDVKM. The CDR3 loop reads CASSTTGGRDEQFF. As DNA, the CDR3 is TGTGCCAGCAGCACAACAGGGGGCAGGGATGAGCAGTTCTTC.

The chain joins TRBV6-1 to TRBJ1-2; 8 bases align to TRBD1. Germline CDR1 and CDR2: MNHNS and SASEGT. This CDR3 is 15 amino acids long. Trimming took 10 bases from V and 4 from J; bases not matched to a gene: 14. CDR3 bases: TGTGCCACGTATTCCGGGGCAGGGGGCGCCTATGGCTACACCTTC. Its translation is CATYSGAGGAYGYTF.

V and J are TRBV10-3 and TRBJ2-1; 8 positions match TRBD2. The V and J ends lost 6 bases and 7 bases, in that order; junction bases with no gene match: 5. The CDR3 runs 13 residues. The germline V gene encodes CDR1 ENHRY and CDR2 SYGVKD. The CDR3 DNA follows: TGTGCCATCAGCGGGGGGGCCGGAAATGAGCAGTTCTTC. It codes for CAISGGAGNEQFF.

This clonotype was seen many times. The chain couples TRBV2 to TRBJ1-4; D is unclear. Germline V CDR1 and CDR2: SNHLY, FYNNEI. Trimming shortened V by 5 bases and J by 0 bases, and 10 bases separated the two germline ends. This CDR3 spans 15 amino acids. The CDR3 reads CASSSTAATNEKLFF. CDR3 coding DNA: TGTGCCAGCAGTTCTACAGCTGCAACTAATGAAAAACTGTTTTTT.

This clonotype has ten or more counts. This chain uses TRBV6-2 or TRBV6-3 with TRBJ2-7; the D call may be TRBD1 or TRBD2 (5 bases each). The germline V gene encodes CDR1 MNHEY and CDR2 SVGEGT. V lost 3 bases and J lost 3, with 18 bases in between. This CDR3 contains 16 residues. CDR3 sequence: CASSYIGGSGFYEQYF. The CDR3 bases are TGTGCCAGCAGTTATATTGGGGGATCAGGCTTCTACGAGCAGTACTTC.

The chain is built from TRBV5-8 and TRBJ2-6, with TRBD2 identical over 8 bases. Germline V gives CDR1 SGHTS, CDR2 YDEGEE. Trimming cost V 1 base and J 3 bases; bases outside gene matches: 9. CDR3 length equals 18 residues. CDR3 sequence: CASSLMRRGAGGANVLTF. The CDR3 coding sequence is TGTGCCAGCAGCTTGATGAGGCGGGGGGCTGGTGGGGCCAACGTCCTGACTTTC.

This clonotype has at least ten counts. The chain combines TRBV6-1 with TRBJ2-2, with D perhaps matching TRBD2 (5 bases). The CDR3 is made up of 14 amino acids. Germline assignment: CDR1 MNHNS and CDR2 SASEGT. Trimming pared 9 bases from V and 5 bases from J, leaving 16 bases between. DNA for the CDR3: TGTGCCAGTAAAAGTAGGGTAGCGACCGGGGAGCTGTTTTTT. Residues: CASKSRVATGELFF.

This clonotype was counted ten times or more. The chain employs TRBV7-8 and TRBJ2-7; TRBD1 aligns across 10 bases. The CDR3 is made up of 16 amino acids. CDR1 is SGHVS, CDR2 FQNEAQ, per germline. V gave up 4 bases and J gave up 5 bases; unmatched junction bases: 11. The CDR3 is CASSSGPGQGFHEQYF. The CDR3, as DNA: TGTGCCAGCAGCTCGGGGCCGGGACAGGGGTTCCACGAGCAGTACTTC.

This clonotype has more than one count but fewer than ten. CDR3 residues: CASSEFGISGTDNYGYTF. The CDR3 DNA follows: TGTGCCAGCAGTGAATTTGGCATTTCCGGGACAGATAACTATGGCTACACCTTC. This chain joins TRBV25-1 and TRBJ1-2; TRBD1 aligns across 7 bases. CDR3 length: 18 residues. The V and J ends lost 1 base and 1 base, in that order; junction bases with no gene match: 12. From germline, CDR1 is MGHDK and CDR2 SYGVNS.

Many counts were recorded for this clonotype. This chain connects TRBV11-2 to TRBJ1-3, with D hard to call. Germline values: CDR1 SGHAT, CDR2 FQNNGV. There are 13 residues in the CDR3. Trimming took 1 base from V and 4 from J, leaving 5 bases between them. The CDR3 DNA sequence: TGTGCCAGCAGCTTAGGTTGGGGAAACACCATATATTTT. Translated: CASSLGWGNTIYF.

This clonotype was recorded a few times. The chain is built from TRBV2 and TRBJ2-3; 8 nucleotides match TRBD2. The length of the CDR3 is 15 residues. The germline V gene encodes CDR1 SNHLY and CDR2 FYNNEI. Unmatched junction bases numbered 4, after V lost 3 bases and J lost 2 bases. The CDR3 DNA follows: TGTGCCAGCAGTGATGGCGGGGGGAACACAGATACGCAGTATTTT. It codes for CASSDGGGNTDTQYF.

This clonotype was seen many times. The chain uses TRBV11-2 and TRBJ1-1; the match to TRBD1 covers 12 bases. The CDR3 contains 14 residues. Germline loops: CDR1 SGHAT, CDR2 FQNNGV. Losses at the gene ends were 4 bases for V and 5 bases for J; bases not matched to a gene: 2. The CDR3 protein is CASSSGQGATEAFF. In DNA, the CDR3 is TGTGCCAGCAGCTCGGGACAGGGGGCTACTGAAGCTTTCTTT. The variable domain in full, completed from reference TRBV11-2 and TRBJ1-1, reads EAGVAQSPRYKIIEKRQSVAFWCNPISGHATLYWYQQILGQGPKLLIQFQNNGVVDDSQLPKDRFSAERLKGVDSTLKIQPAKLEDSAVYLCASSSGQGATEAFFGQGTRLTVV.

This clonotype was recorded many times. This chain joins TRBV4-1 and TRBJ2-7, with a possible D match to TRBD1 (7 bases). In germline, CDR1 is MGHRA, CDR2 YSYEKL. The V end lost 5 bases, the J end lost 3 bases, and 14 bases lay between the germline ends. The CDR3 is 14 residues long. CDR3 residues: CASSFRQGGYEQYF. In DNA, the CDR3 is TGCGCCAGCAGCTTTCGACAGGGAGGCTACGAGCAGTACTTC.

There are many counts of this clonotype. The chain joins TRBV20-1 to TRBJ1-2, with 10 bases fitting TRBD1. Germline CDR1 and CDR2: DFQATT and SNEGSKA (reference sequence). V lost 3 bases and J lost 8; bases outside the gene matches: 3. This CDR3 is 12 amino acids long. CDR3 loop: CSASDRGQGYTF. Here the CDR3 DNA reads TGCAGTGCTAGTGACAGGGGGCAGGGCTACACCTTC.

This clonotype came up many times. V is TRBV2 and J is TRBJ1-2, with TRBD1 matching over 8 bases. Germline CDR1 reads SNHLY; CDR2 reads FYNNEI. The V segment lost 7 bases and the J segment 4 bases; nucleotides outside the gene matches: 8. The CDR3 length is 14 residues. The chain's CDR3 is CASNPTGDSYGYTF. The CDR3 DNA follows: TGTGCCAGCAACCCGACAGGGGACTCCTATGGCTACACCTTC.

This clonotype was picked up a small number of times. V usage is TRBV5-1 and J usage is TRBJ1-5; D perhaps matches TRBD1 (5 bases). Germline V gene lookup returns CDR1 SGHRS and CDR2 YFSETQ. With 3 bases removed from V and 6 bases from J, the gap between germline ends came to 13 bases. The length of the CDR3 is 14 residues. The CDR3 sequence is CASSYTGAGQPQHF. The CDR3 DNA reads TGCGCCAGCAGCTATACAGGCGCCGGTCAGCCCCAGCATTTT.

Many counts were recorded for this clonotype. This sequence joins TRBV5-5 and TRBJ1-6, with D possibly matching TRBD1 (6 bases). Germline V gene sequence: CDR1 SGHKS, CDR2 YYEKEE (reference sequence). V lost 3 bases and J 5 bases, leaving 6 bases between the germline ends. This CDR3 comprises 13 residues. CDR3 in amino acids: CASSWDNNSPLHF. The DNA of the CDR3 is TGTGCCAGCAGCTGGGACAATAATTCACCCCTCCACTTT.

This clonotype was recorded many times. V usage is TRBV28 and J usage is TRBJ2-7; unclear D gene. V dropped 6 bases and J dropped 2 bases, with 11 bases sitting between them. The CDR3 sequence is 13 residues long. Germline V gene sequence: CDR1 MDHEN, CDR2 SYDVKM. CDR3 residues: CASSPGRAYEQYF. The CDR3 DNA is TGTGCCAGCAGCCCCGGACGGGCCTACGAGCAGTACTTC. Drawing the rest from reference TRBV28 and TRBJ2-7, the complete variable domain is DVKVTQSSRYLVKRTGEKVFLECVQDMDHENMFWYRQDPGLGLRLIYFSYDVKMKEKGDIPEGYSVSREKKERFSLILESASTNQTSMYLCASSPGRAYEQYFGPGTRLTVT.

This clonotype was seen just once. A much larger clone differs from this one at a single base, so this may be a read error. This rearrangement joins TRBV5-1 to TRBJ1-2; 8 bases are shared with TRBD1. Germline CDR1 and CDR2: SGHRS and YFSETQ. This CDR3 contains 17 residues. The ends lost 4 bases at V and 6 bases at J; junction bases unmatched: 17. The CDR3: CASSMRPGQAKPHGYTF. The CDR3 DNA reads as TGCGCCAGCAGCATGAGGCCGGGACAGGCGAAACCCCATGGCTACACCTTC.

This clonotype came up many times. This chain joins TRBV7-6 and TRBJ2-1, with D perhaps assigned TRBD1 or TRBD2 (6 bases each). Germline assignment: CDR1 SGHVS and CDR2 FNYEAQ. Deletions cut 6 bases from V and 2 bases from J, with 11 bases between. The CDR3 loop spans 14 amino acids. CDR3 DNA: TGTGCCAGCAGGTTGGGGGGCCCCTACAATGAGCAGTTCTTC. It is translated as CASRLGGPYNEQFF. The full variable domain, in which reference TRBV7-6 and TRBJ2-1 provide the parts outside the CDR3, is GAGVSQSPRYKVTKRGQDVALRCDPISGHVSLYWYRQALGQGPEFLTYFNYEAQQDKSGLPNDRFSAERPEGSISTLTIQRTEQRDSAMYRCASRLGGPYNEQFFGPGTRLTVL.

There are many counts of this clonotype. This chain links TRBV5-1 with TRBJ1-1; unclear D gene. CDR1 is SGHRS, CDR2 YFSETQ, per germline. The germline V and J ends were trimmed by 1 base and 4 bases, with 14 bases remaining between them. The CDR3 is 15 amino acids. CDR3 in amino acids: CASSLMANSGTEAFF. As DNA, the CDR3 is TGCGCCAGCAGCTTGATGGCGAACAGTGGCACTGAAGCTTTCTTT.

This clonotype was found many times. V gene TRBV7-8 combines with J gene TRBJ2-3, with 7 positions matching TRBD1. V lost 0 bases, J lost 2 bases, and 2 bases stayed unmatched. In germline, CDR1 is SGHVS, CDR2 FQNEAQ. The CDR3 loop spans 15 amino acids. CDR3 sequence reads: CASSLAGTVTDTQYF. As DNA, the CDR3 is TGTGCCAGCAGCTTAGCCGGGACAGTCACAGATACGCAGTATTTT.